Each of the 25 T cell receptor beta chains below was sequenced from the same sample in a study of regulatory T cells in long-lasting Graves disease. Time point noted: newly diagnosed GD, antithyroid drugs for less than 3 months. The TCR library used RNA extracted from PBMCs. CDR3 regions were amplified by Arm-PCR using iRepertoire HTBI primers to build TCR beta libraries. TCRdb analysed the multiplex PCR reads with MiXCR anew, one entry per CDR3 protein. Of some 500,000 distinct CDR3 sequences listed, approximately 13% were seen once; the top ten hold more than 8.5%. These data were likewise used in another study, on T cells in Graves' hyperthyroidism and ophthalmopathy.

Sequenced material: peripheral blood mononuclear cells (PBMCs), taken at new diagnosis, from a patient treated with antithyroid drugs. These receptor sequences come from a man aged 25-45 years with Graves disease.

This chain links TRBV6-1 with TRBJ2-2; D is possibly TRBD2 (6 bases). V gave up 8 bases and J gave up 4 bases, with 17 bases separating them. CDR3 length equals 15 residues. Germline CDR1 reads MNHNS; CDR2 reads SASEGT. As DNA, the CDR3 is TGTGCCAGCCTAGAACCCGGGACTCTCACCGGGGAGCTGTTTTTT. This translates into CASLEPGTLTGELFF.

This clonotype occurred a few times. V gene TRBV10-3 combines with J gene TRBJ2-1; D remains unclear. Trimming left V 4 bases short and J 4 bases short, with 8 bases between. This CDR3 has 13 amino acids. Germline-derived CDR1 and CDR2 are ENHRY and SYGVKD. CDR3 DNA sequence: TGTGCCATCAGTGCCGACGAATACAATGAGCAGTTCTTC. This gives the protein CAISADEYNEQFF.

The CDR3 reads CASTPRSTDTQYF. CDR3 nucleotide sequence: TGTGCCAGCACACCCCGGAGCACAGATACGCAGTATTTT. V is TRBV6-1 and J is TRBJ2-3; no reliable D call. CDR3 length: 13 residues. In germline, CDR1 is MNHNS, CDR2 SASEGT. V was pared by 7 bases and J by 0 bases, with 8 bases between.

The chain links TRBV24-1 to TRBJ2-2; 11 bases are shared with TRBD1. Germline V gene sequence: CDR1 KGHDR, CDR2 SFDVKD. The length of the CDR3 is 17 residues. J was trimmed by 6 bases and V by 3 bases; bases with no gene match: 8. The CDR3 coding sequence is TGTGCCACCAGTGATCCCAGGACAGGGGGCGCCTCCGGGGAGCTGTTTTTT. Encoded protein: CATSDPRTGGASGELFF.

J is TRBJ2-7 and V is TRBV19, with 14 bases lining up with TRBD2. CDR1 is LNHDA and CDR2 is SQIVND in the germline V gene (reference sequence). This CDR3 is built from 17 residues. Trimming took 5 bases from V and 3 from J; bases not matched to a gene: 9. CDR3 in DNA: TGTGCCAGTAGTCCCCGGGCGGGACTAGCGGGAGTCTACGAGCAGTACTTC. It yields the protein CASSPRAGLAGVYEQYF.

This clonotype came up many times. The chain recombines TRBV12-5 with TRBJ2-3; possibly TRBD2 for D (5 bases). Germline values: CDR1 LGHNT, CDR2 FRNRAP. The CDR3 length is 16 residues. V was clipped by 6 bases and J by 2 bases, with 18 bases between them. CDR3 in amino acids: CASGPGLGLPTDTQYF. CDR3 coding DNA: TGTGCTAGTGGACCTGGTCTCGGACTCCCCACAGATACGCAGTATTTT.

The chain is built from TRBV3-1 and TRBJ2-7, with 9 bases that match TRBD1. This CDR3 region has 15 residues. Germline V gene lookup returns CDR1 LGHDT and CDR2 YNNKEL (reference sequence). Trimming removed 4 bases from V and 5 bases from J; junction bases left unmatched: 9. Here the CDR3 DNA reads TGTGCCAGCAGCCCCCGGGACAGGGTGACCCACGAGCAGTACTTC. Protein sequence: CASSPRDRVTHEQYF.

The chain is built from TRBV10-3 and TRBJ2-4, with a possible D match to TRBD2 (6 bases). Germline V CDR1 and CDR2: ENHRY, SYGVKD. The CDR3 totals 12 residues. The V gene lost 0 bases and the J gene lost 11 bases, with 8 bases spanning the gap. In nucleotides, the CDR3 is TGTGCCATCAGTGAGTCGGGGAGGCTTCAGTACTTC. It yields the protein CAISESGRLQYF.

This clonotype has at least ten counts. V gene TRBV7-8 combines with J gene TRBJ2-2; 7 nucleotides align to TRBD2. There are 18 residues in the CDR3. Germline V gives CDR1 SGHVS, CDR2 FQNEAQ. Unmatched junction bases numbered 14, after V lost 1 base and J lost 6 bases. CDR3 region: CASSLGSSGLSPAGELFF. The CDR3 nucleotides are TGTGCCAGCAGCTTAGGTTCTAGCGGTTTGAGCCCCGCCGGGGAGCTGTTTTTT. Filled out from reference TRBV7-8 and TRBJ2-2, the complete variable domain reads GAGVSQSPRYKVAKRGQDVALRCDPISGHVSLFWYQQALGQGPEFLTYFQNEAQLDKSGLPSDRFFAERPEGSVSTLKIQRTQQEDSAVYLCASSLGSSGLSPAGELFFGEGSRLTVL.

This clonotype was found a few times. Germline and junction disagree at one end, which may indicate a read error. The V call is TRBV27, the J call TRBJ2-3; the D gene is possibly TRBD1 (5 bases). Germline-derived CDR1 and CDR2 are MNHEY and SMNVEV (reference sequence). This CDR3 spans 15 amino acids. CDR3 amino acids: CASSWIGSSTGTQYF. The CDR3 nucleotides read TGTGCCAGCAGTTGGATTGGATCATCCACAGGTACGCAGTATTTT.

In its sample, this clonotype was seen many times. J is TRBJ2-1 and V is TRBV7-2, with 10 bases fitting TRBD2. The J segment lost 4 bases and the V segment lost 1 base, leaving 4 bases of the junction unmatched. This CDR3 region has 16 residues. CDR1 is SGHTA, CDR2 FQGNSA, per germline. In DNA, the CDR3 is TGTGCCAGCAGCTTAGTGGGACTAGCGATGTACAATGAGCAGTTCTTC. It encodes CASSLVGLAMYNEQFF.

J is TRBJ2-7 and V is TRBV30; TRBD1 aligns across 7 bases. Germline V CDR1 and CDR2: GTSNPN, SVGIG (reference sequence). This CDR3 comprises 11 residues. Trimming cost V 6 bases and J 6 bases; bases outside gene matches: 5. The CDR3 loop is CACTNRGEQYF. The CDR3 nucleotides are TGTGCCTGCACAAACAGGGGCGAGCAGTACTTC.

This clonotype showed up just a few times. The gene calls are TRBV30 and TRBJ1-5, with 7 bases fitting TRBD1. The CDR3 covers 13 residues. J gave up 6 bases and V 2 bases, and 4 bases lay outside the gene matches. Per germline, CDR1 GTSNPN and CDR2 SVGIG (reference sequence). The CDR3 sequence: CAWSYRGSQPQHF. CDR3 bases: TGTGCCTGGAGTTACAGGGGCAGTCAGCCCCAGCATTTT.

J is TRBJ2-2 and V is TRBV6-5; 12 bases agree with TRBD2. The trim removed 0 bases at V and 3 bases at J, leaving 8 bases unmatched. The CDR3 contains 19 residues. Per germline, CDR1 MNHEY and CDR2 SVGAGI. The CDR3 is CASSYSFLAGGPDTGELFF. CDR3 bases: TGTGCCAGCAGTTACTCGTTCCTAGCGGGAGGGCCCGACACCGGGGAGCTGTTTTTT.

There are many counts of this clonotype. This chain uses TRBV25-1 with TRBJ2-5; TRBD1 matches at 7 bases. CDR1 is MGHDK and CDR2 is SYGVNS in the germline V gene. The CDR3 is 12 residues long. Trimming removed 5 bases from V and 12 bases from J; junction bases left unmatched: 9. In DNA form, the CDR3 reads TGTGCCAGCAGTTCGCTTGACAGGGAAAAGTACTTC. Translation: CASSSLDREKYF.

This chain uses TRBV4-2 with TRBJ1-5; the D is unclear. The CDR3 totals 15 residues. Trimming shortened V by 1 base and J by 1 base, and 8 bases separated the two germline ends. The germline V gene has CDR1 LGHNA and CDR2 YNFKEQ. The CDR3 coding sequence is TGTGCCAGCAGCCAAGTTTCGCGCAGCAATCAGCCCCAGCATTTT. As protein: CASSQVSRSNQPQHF.

The sample holds a few counts of this clonotype. The J gene is TRBJ1-2, the V gene TRBV24-1; no firm D call. V lost 2 bases to trimming and J lost 3 bases, with 12 bases between them. The CDR3 has 15 residues. Germline V CDR1 and CDR2: KGHDR, SFDVKD. The CDR3 sequence is CATSDSWGGYYGYTF. The CDR3 nucleotides read TGTGCCACCAGTGATTCCTGGGGAGGCTACTATGGCTACACCTTC.

This clonotype was counted many times. The chain recombines TRBV6-1 with TRBJ2-7, with TRBD2 identical over 15 bases. The CDR3 totals 16 residues. With 5 bases clipped from V and 2 bases from J, the junction kept 4 bases outside the gene matches. Germline V gives CDR1 MNHNS, CDR2 SASEGT. CDR3: CASSPGLAGGTYEQYF. The CDR3 nucleotides read TGTGCCAGCAGTCCCGGACTAGCGGGAGGGACCTACGAGCAGTACTTC.

The sample holds many counts of this clonotype. The gene calls are TRBV12-3 or TRBV12-4 and TRBJ2-7, with D possibly matching TRBD1 (6 bases). The V and J ends lost 3 bases and 4 bases respectively, with 13 bases between them. There are 14 residues in the CDR3. The CDR3 DNA follows: TGTGCCAGCAGTTTGTTACAGGGTATATACGAGCAGTACTTC. Amino acid sequence: CASSLLQGIYEQYF.

This clonotype has more than one count but fewer than ten. The chain joins TRBV6-1 to TRBJ1-5, with D possibly being TRBD1 (6 bases). The V gene's germline CDR1 is MNHNS and CDR2 SASEGT. V was shortened by 6 bases and J by 3 bases, with 18 bases between the two germline ends. The CDR3 spans 16 residues. CDR3 sequence: CASSSSSPGVNQPQHF. CDR3 coding DNA: TGTGCCAGCAGCTCAAGTTCTCCAGGGGTCAATCAGCCCCAGCATTTT.

This clonotype was recorded a few times. This chain links TRBV19 with TRBJ1-1; no reliable D call. Looked up from germline, CDR1 is LNHDA and CDR2 is SQIVND (reference sequence). V lost 2 bases, J lost 1 base, and 8 bases lay in between. The CDR3 totals 14 residues. The CDR3 DNA follows: TGTGCCAGTAGTATAACGAACGGGAACACTGAAGCTTTCTTT. This translates into CASSITNGNTEAFF.

As regards this clonotype: Being one base from a much bigger clone, this may be a read error. This rearrangement joins TRBV24-1 to TRBJ1-2, with D unclear. The CDR3 covers 15 residues. Trimming shortened V by 2 bases and J by 4 bases, and 13 bases separated the two germline ends. Per germline, CDR1 KGHDR and CDR2 SFDVKD. CDR3 in DNA: TGTGCCACCAGTGATTCGGCAGAGTCTCTCTATGGCTACACCTTC. It specifies CATSDSAESLYGYTF.

The genes are TRBV30 and TRBJ2-3; the match to TRBD2 covers 9 bases. CDR1 is GTSNPN and CDR2 is SVGIG in the germline V gene (reference sequence). Trimming cost V 8 bases and J 0 bases; bases outside gene matches: 6. The CDR3 is made up of 14 amino acids. This CDR3 reads CARSSGASTDTQYF. For the CDR3, the DNA is TGTGCCCGTTCTAGCGGGGCTAGCACAGATACGCAGTATTTT.

A word on this clonotype: A read error may explain this, as a much larger clone is one base away. The chain uses TRBV20-1 and TRBJ2-1, with 14 bases aligning to TRBD2. CDR3 length equals 16 residues. The trim removed 5 bases at V and 8 bases at J, leaving 11 bases unmatched. Germline V gene sequence: CDR1 DFQATT, CDR2 SNEGSKA (reference sequence). CDR3 DNA sequence: TGCAGTGCTTCGTCCGGGACTAGCGGGAGATGGGATGAGCAGTTCTTC. Translation gives CSASSGTSGRWDEQFF.

The chain is built from TRBV20-1 and TRBJ2-4; D assignment may be TRBD1 or TRBD2 (6 bases each). V was shortened by 0 bases and J by 8 bases, with 20 bases between the two germline ends. Germline CDR1 DFQATT, CDR2 SNEGSKA (reference sequence). The CDR3 covers 16 residues. CDR3 in DNA: TGCAGTGCTAGAGATGGGGGGCACCCTGCTGATGACATTCAGTACTTC. Amino acid sequence: CSARDGGHPADDIQYF.